This T cell receptor (beta chain) originates from a study of regulatory T cells in long-lasting Graves disease. Looking at the study overall: Graves' patients, diagnosed recently, had received antithyroid drugs under 3 months.

Construction of TCR beta libraries relied on iRepertoire HTBI primers and on Arm-PCR targeting CDR3 regions. One entry per CDR3 protein, called by TCRdb with MiXCR from the multiplex PCR reads. There are approximately 440,000 distinct CDR3 sequences in the sample; roughly 15% occur only once, and 12% lies in the top ten. Stated time point: newly diagnosed GD, antithyroid drugs for less than 3 months. Extracted PBMC RNA gave rise to the TCR library. This clonotype was found many times. CDR3 size: 11 residues. The V and J ends lost 6 bases and 4 bases respectively, with 10 bases between them. Germline V lookup: CDR1 DFQATT, CDR2 SNEGSKA (reference sequence). These same data were also listed under a study on T cells in Graves' hyperthyroidism and ophthalmopathy. That paper notes: It was considered stable Graves' hyperthyroidism when ophthalmopathy did not progress within 18 months. Classification by a 13 V-J model distinguished ophthalmopathy from stable hyperthyroidism.

This sequence originates from a man in his forties with Graves disease. The chain employs TRBV20-1 and TRBJ2-7; a weak D match, TRBD2 (5 bases). The sample in question was peripheral blood mononuclear cells (PBMCs), obtained at new diagnosis, from a patient treated with antithyroid drugs. CDR3 region: CSAPGGYEQYF. The DNA for the CDR3 is TGCAGTGCACCCGGCGGGTACGAGCAGTACTTC.